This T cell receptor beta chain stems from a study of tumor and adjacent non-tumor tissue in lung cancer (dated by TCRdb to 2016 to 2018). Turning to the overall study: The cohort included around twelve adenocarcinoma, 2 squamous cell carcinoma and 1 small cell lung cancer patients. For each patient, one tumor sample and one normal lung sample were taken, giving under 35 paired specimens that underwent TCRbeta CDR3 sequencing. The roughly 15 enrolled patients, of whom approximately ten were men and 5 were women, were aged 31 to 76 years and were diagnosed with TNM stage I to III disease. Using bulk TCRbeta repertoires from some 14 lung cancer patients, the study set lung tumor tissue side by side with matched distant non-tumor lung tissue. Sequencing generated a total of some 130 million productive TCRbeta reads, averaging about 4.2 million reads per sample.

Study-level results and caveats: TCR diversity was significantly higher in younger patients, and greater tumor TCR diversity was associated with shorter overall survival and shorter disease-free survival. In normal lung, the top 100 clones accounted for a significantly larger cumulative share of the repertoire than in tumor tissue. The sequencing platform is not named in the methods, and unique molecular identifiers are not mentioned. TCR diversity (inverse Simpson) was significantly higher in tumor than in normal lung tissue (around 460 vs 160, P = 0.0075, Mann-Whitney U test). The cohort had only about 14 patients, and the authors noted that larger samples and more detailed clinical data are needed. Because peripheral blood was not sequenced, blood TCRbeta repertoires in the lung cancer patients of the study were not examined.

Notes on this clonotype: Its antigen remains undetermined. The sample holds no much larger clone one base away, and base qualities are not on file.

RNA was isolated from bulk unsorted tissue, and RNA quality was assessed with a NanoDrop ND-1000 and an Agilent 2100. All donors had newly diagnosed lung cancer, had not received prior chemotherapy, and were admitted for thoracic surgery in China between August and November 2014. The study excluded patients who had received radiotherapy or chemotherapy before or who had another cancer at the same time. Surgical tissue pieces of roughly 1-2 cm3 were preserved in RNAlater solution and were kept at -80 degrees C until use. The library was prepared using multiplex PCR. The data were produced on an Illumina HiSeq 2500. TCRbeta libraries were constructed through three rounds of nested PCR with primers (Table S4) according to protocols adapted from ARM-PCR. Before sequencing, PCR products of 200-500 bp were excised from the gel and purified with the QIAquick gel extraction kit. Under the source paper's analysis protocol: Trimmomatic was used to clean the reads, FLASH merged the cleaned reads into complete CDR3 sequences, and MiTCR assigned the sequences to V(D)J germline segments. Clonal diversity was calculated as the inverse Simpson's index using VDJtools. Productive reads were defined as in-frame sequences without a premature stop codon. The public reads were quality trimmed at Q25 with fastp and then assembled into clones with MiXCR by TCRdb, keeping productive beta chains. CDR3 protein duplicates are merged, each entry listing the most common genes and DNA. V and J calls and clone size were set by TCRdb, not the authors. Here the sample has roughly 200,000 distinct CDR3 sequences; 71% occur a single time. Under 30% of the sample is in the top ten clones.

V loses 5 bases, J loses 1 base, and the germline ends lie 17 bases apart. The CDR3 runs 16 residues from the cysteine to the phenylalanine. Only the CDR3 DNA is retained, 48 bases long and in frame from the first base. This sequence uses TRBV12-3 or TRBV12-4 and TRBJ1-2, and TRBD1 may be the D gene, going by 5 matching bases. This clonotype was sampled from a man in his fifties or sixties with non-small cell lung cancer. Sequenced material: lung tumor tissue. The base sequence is TGTGCCAGCAGTCTTTGGCCGCAGGGAAGTAACTATGGCTACACCTTC. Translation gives CASSLWPQGSNYGYTF.